The 16 T cell receptor beta chains listed next were all sequenced from one sample in a study of T cell repertoires in cytomegalovirus infection. The antigens these receptors bind are not known. TCRdb processed the reads anew with MiXCR; each CDR3 protein has one entry. The data contain some 350,000 distinct CDR3 sequences, about 29% of them singletons. This sample comprised cultured PBMCs, obtained from culture after CMV antigen stimulation. The receptors stem from a human donor in good health (CMV status not recorded). Some clones in this sample may be carry-over from other donors' samples.

This chain joins TRBV7-6 and TRBJ2-7; 12 bases are a match to TRBD2. There are 17 residues in the CDR3. The ends lost 2 bases at V and 4 bases at J; junction bases unmatched: 9. The germline CDR1 and CDR2 sequences are SGHVS and FNYEAQ. The CDR3, as DNA: TGTGCCAGCAGCTTAAAGGCTAGCGGGAGGGCCGAATACGAGCAGTACTTC. Its translation: CASSLKASGRAEYEQYF.

Only a few counts were recorded for this clonotype. The chain carries TRBV6-1 and TRBJ1-6; D gene unclear. This CDR3 has 16 residues. Germline loops: CDR1 MNHNS, CDR2 SASEGT. V dropped 2 bases and J dropped 4 bases, with 12 bases sitting between them. The CDR3 loop is CASSETSGPYNSPLHF. CDR3 coding DNA: TGTGCCAGCAGTGAAACATCCGGACCATATAATTCACCCCTCCACTTT.

The chain employs TRBV6-5 and TRBJ1-2; no reliable D call. Trimming removed 0 bases from V and 2 bases from J, with 10 bases in between. The CDR3 covers 15 residues. The germline V gene encodes CDR1 MNHEY and CDR2 SVGAGI. CDR3 DNA: TGTGCCAGCAGTTACTCGATAATCATGAACTATGGCTACACCTTC. As protein: CASSYSIIMNYGYTF.

This clonotype was counted between two and nine times. The chain recombines TRBV4-1 with TRBJ1-5; the D gene is possibly TRBD1 (6 bases). Trimming pared 3 bases from V and 0 bases from J, leaving 15 bases between. Germline V gene data show CDR1 as MGHRA and CDR2 as YSYEKL. The CDR3 consists of 17 residues. In DNA form, the CDR3 reads TGCGCCAGCAGCCAGGACTTGACAGGTCATAGCAATCAGCCCCAGCATTTT. Translation gives CASSQDLTGHSNQPQHF.

The V gene is TRBV6-6, the J gene TRBJ1-6; possible D gene TRBD1, 6 bases. The CDR3 contains 14 residues. V lost 5 bases to trimming and J lost 8 bases, with 13 bases between them. Germline V gives CDR1 MNHNY, CDR2 SVGAGI (reference sequence). CDR3 protein: CASSNRDLDSPLHF. The CDR3 nucleotides are TGTGCCAGCAGTAACAGGGATCTCGATTCACCCCTCCACTTT.

The chain combines TRBV6-1 with TRBJ2-7, with 9 nucleotides matching TRBD1. Looked up from germline, CDR1 is MNHNS and CDR2 is SASEGT. CDR3 length equals 18 residues. J lost 0 bases, V lost 7 bases, and 16 bases had no gene match. The CDR3 here is CASTSAAGQGTSSYEQYF. Written as DNA, the CDR3 is TGTGCCAGCACCAGTGCCGCGGGACAGGGAACGTCCTCCTACGAGCAGTACTTC.

V and J are TRBV19 and TRBJ1-1; 7 bases line up with TRBD1. V was clipped by 6 bases and J by 8 bases; unmatched bases: 9. This CDR3 comprises 13 residues. Germline V gene data show CDR1 as LNHDA and CDR2 as SQIVND (reference sequence). In nucleotides, the CDR3 is TGTGCCAGTAGCATTAATTACAGGGGAGAAGCTTTCTTT. Its protein product is CASSINYRGEAFF.

The chain employs TRBV29-1 and TRBJ1-2; 10 bases are a match to TRBD1. There are 12 residues in the CDR3. Germline values: CDR1 SQVTM, CDR2 ANQGSEA. V shed 6 bases and J 4 bases; nucleotides not matched to a gene: 2. In nucleotides, the CDR3 is TGCAGCGTGGGGGACAGGGGCTATGGCTACACCTTC. Its protein is CSVGDRGYGYTF.

This clonotype was found a few times. CDR3 sequence (DNA): TGTGCCAGCAGCTTATTGGTGGGATCTGGGGCCAACGTCCTGACTTTC. Translation gives CASSLLVGSGANVLTF. This chain uses TRBV7-3 with TRBJ2-6; D call uncertain. The CDR3 covers 16 residues. In germline, CDR1 is SGHTA, CDR2 FQGTGA. V was shortened by 2 bases and J by 1 base, with 9 bases between the two germline ends.

This clonotype has more than one count but fewer than ten. The rearrangement links TRBV19 to TRBJ2-3; TRBD2 matches 12 bases. The CDR3 has 18 residues. The V and J ends lost 9 bases and 3 bases, in that order; junction bases with no gene match: 16. The germline gives CDR1 LNHDA, CDR2 SQIVND (reference sequence). The CDR3 protein is CASASLAGGGLETDTQYF. CDR3 nucleotide sequence: TGTGCCAGCGCGTCACTAGCGGGAGGAGGATTGGAGACAGATACGCAGTATTTT.

This clonotype occurred a few times. This chain joins TRBV9 and TRBJ1-2, with D hard to call. The CDR3 length is 9 residues. Germline CDR1 is SGDLS and CDR2 is YYNGEE. Trimming removed 0 bases from V and 13 bases from J, with 4 bases in between. The CDR3 bases are TGTGCCAGCAGCGTAGATTCCACCTTC. Its protein product is CASSVDSTF.

This chain connects TRBV5-6 to TRBJ2-7; TRBD2 aligns across 8 bases. With 3 bases clipped from V and 0 bases from J, the junction kept 14 bases outside the gene matches. The CDR3 covers 18 residues. Germline V gene lookup returns CDR1 SGHDT and CDR2 YYEEEE. CDR3 nucleotide sequence: TGTGCCAGCAGCTACCGGGGCAGCGGGAGTGCCATCTCCTACGAGCAGTACTTC. Its translation is CASSYRGSGSAISYEQYF.

The chain is built from TRBV20-1 and TRBJ1-5, with 7 bases aligning to TRBD1. The CDR3 runs 13 residues. Germline V gene data show CDR1 as DFQATT and CDR2 as SNEGSKA (reference sequence). The V gene end was trimmed by 5 bases and the J gene end by 0 bases; junction bases not matched to a gene: 1. The DNA for the CDR3 is TGCAGTGCTGGACAGGATAGCAATCAGCCCCAGCATTTT. Protein: CSAGQDSNQPQHF.

This chain links TRBV29-1 with TRBJ2-3; D gene unclear. The CDR3 is made up of 12 amino acids. The germline V and J ends were trimmed by 8 bases and 1 base, with 10 bases remaining between them. Germline V CDR1 and CDR2: SQVTM, ANQGSEA. In nucleotides, the CDR3 is TGCAGCCATTGTCCCGGCACAGATACGCAGTATTTT. Protein product: CSHCPGTDTQYF.

This clonotype was counted only a few times. The CDR3 sequence: CASSSGTFVSGNTIYF. CDR3 DNA: TGTGCCAGCAGCTCAGGGACATTCGTCTCTGGAAACACCATATATTTT. This chain connects TRBV7-2 to TRBJ1-3, with D possibly TRBD1 on 6 matching bases. Trimming took 4 bases from V and 0 from J, leaving 13 bases between them. CDR1 is SGHTA, CDR2 FQGNSA, per germline. This CDR3 has 16 amino acids.

This clonotype occurred a few times. The rearrangement uses TRBV20-1 and TRBJ1-4; unclear D gene. Germline V gene sequence: CDR1 DFQATT, CDR2 SNEGSKA (reference sequence). CDR3 length: 13 amino acids. V shed 3 bases and J shed 8 bases, with 13 bases lying between them. The CDR3 sequence: CSASRSPGEKLFF. The CDR3 bases are TGCAGTGCTAGCCGTAGCCCGGGGGAAAAACTGTTTTTT.